These 21 T cell receptor beta chains came from one sample sequenced in a study of T cells after yellow fever vaccination. MiXCR, run by TCRdb on the 5' RACE reads, gives a single entry per CDR3 protein. The top ten clones hold around 23% of a sample with approximately 330,000 distinct CDR3 sequences, approximately 4% of them seen once. Material: PBMCs, obtained 5 days after the yellow fever booster vaccination. The receptors originated from a man between 18 and 35 years old who received the YFV17D yellow fever vaccine.

This clonotype came up a few times. This sequence joins TRBV12-3 or TRBV12-4 and TRBJ2-1; 7 bases match TRBD2. J lost 4 bases, V lost 5 bases, and 8 bases had no gene match. This CDR3 is 15 amino acids long. The CDR3 loop reads CASSPLERGYNEQFF. The CDR3 DNA reads TGTGCCAGCAGTCCACTAGAGCGGGGATACAATGAGCAGTTCTTC.

Worth noting for this clonotype: Just one base apart from a much larger clone, this may be a read error. The genes are TRBV11-3 and TRBJ2-1; the match to TRBD1 covers 7 bases. This CDR3 is 15 amino acids long. Losses at the gene ends were 2 bases for V and 2 bases for J; bases not matched to a gene: 3. CDR1 and CDR2 from the germline V gene are SGHNT and YENEEA. The CDR3 sequence: CASSLTGTAYNEQFF. The CDR3 nucleotides read TGTGCCAGCAGCTTAACCGGGACAGCCTACAATGAGCAGTTCTTC. Using reference TRBV11-3 and TRBJ2-1 for the parts outside the CDR3, the full variable domain is EAGVVQSPRYKIIEKKQPVAFWCNPISGHNTLYWYLQNLGQGPELLIRYENEEAVDDSQLPKDRFSAERLKGVDSTLKIQPAELGDSAVYLCASSLTGTAYNEQFFGPGTRLTVL.

This clonotype was counted a few times. The V gene is TRBV5-1, the J gene TRBJ2-5; the match to TRBD1 covers 8 bases. This CDR3 contains 13 residues. V shed 3 bases, J shed 4 bases, and the junction held 2 bases outside the gene matches. From germline, CDR1 is SGHRS and CDR2 YFSETQ. CDR3 nucleotide sequence: TGCGCCAGCAGCTGGGACAGGAGAGAGACCCAGTACTTC. Protein: CASSWDRRETQYF.

This clonotype was detected once. The chain uses TRBV5-1 and TRBJ2-5; a possible D gene is TRBD1 (5 bases). From germline, CDR1 is SGHRS and CDR2 YFSETQ. The CDR3 is made up of 13 amino acids. Trimming cost V 5 bases and J 7 bases, with 15 bases left between them. The CDR3 sequence is CASRTDREATQYF. In DNA form, the CDR3 reads TGCGCCAGCAGAACCGACAGAGAGGCGACCCAGTACTTC.

This clonotype has more than one count but fewer than ten. V gene TRBV12-3 or TRBV12-4 combines with J gene TRBJ2-7; 9 nucleotides match TRBD1. CDR3 length equals 15 residues. V lost 5 bases, J lost 3 bases, and 8 bases stayed unmatched. CDR3 bases: TGTGCCAGCAGTCCCGGACAGGGGAACCTCTACGAGCAGTACTTC. Translated: CASSPGQGNLYEQYF.

This clonotype was detected only a few times. The V and J genes are TRBV5-1 and TRBJ2-5; 7 bases align to TRBD1. Trimming cost V 4 bases and J 10 bases; bases outside gene matches: 13. The CDR3 is made up of 14 amino acids. Germline CDR1 reads SGHRS; CDR2 reads YFSETQ. CDR3 residues: CASSVQQGSGDQYF. The CDR3 nucleotides are TGCGCCAGCAGCGTACAACAGGGGAGTGGGGACCAGTACTTC.

CDR3 in amino acids: CASSPSLTGGELFF. DNA of the CDR3: TGTGCCAGCAGCCCTAGTTTGACAGGCGGGGAGCTGTTTTTT. The V call is TRBV7-2, the J call TRBJ2-2, with D possibly TRBD1 on 6 matching bases. Trimming took 5 bases from V and 7 from J, leaving 14 bases between them. The CDR3 length is 14 residues. Looked up from germline, CDR1 is SGHTA and CDR2 is FQGNSA.

The gene calls are TRBV4-2 and TRBJ1-6, with 9 bases matching TRBD1. J gave up 11 bases and V 0 bases, and 8 bases lay outside the gene matches. Germline CDR1 and CDR2: LGHNA and YNFKEQ. This CDR3 region has 16 residues. This CDR3 reads CASSQDEGQGLPPLHF. The CDR3 DNA sequence: TGTGCCAGCAGCCAAGATGAGGGACAGGGACTCCCACCCCTCCACTTT.

This clonotype was observed a handful of times. The chain carries TRBV9 and TRBJ2-3; unclear D gene. V lost 5 bases to trimming and J lost 2 bases, with 12 bases between them. This CDR3 comprises 14 residues. CDR1 and CDR2 from the germline V gene are SGDLS and YYNGEE. CDR3 sequence reads: CASRGRTNTDTQYF. The CDR3 bases are TGTGCCAGCAGGGGCCGGACCAACACAGATACGCAGTATTTT.

This clonotype was recorded at least ten times. The CDR3, as DNA: TGTGCCAGCAGTGAAATTGGGCCAGCAGGGGCTGAGCAGTTCTTC. Protein product: CASSEIGPAGAEQFF. V is TRBV2 and J is TRBJ2-1; D is possibly TRBD1 (6 bases). V was cut by 2 bases and J by 9 bases, with 17 bases left in between. This CDR3 is 15 amino acids long. The germline V gene has CDR1 SNHLY and CDR2 FYNNEI.

A few counts support this clonotype. J is TRBJ2-7 and V is TRBV10-3; 9 bases are a match to TRBD2. The V gene end was trimmed by 6 bases and the J gene end by 7 bases; junction bases not matched to a gene: 10. The CDR3 has 14 residues. Germline lookup yields CDR1 ENHRY and CDR2 SYGVKD. The CDR3 protein is CAIRLAGSVQEQYF. DNA of the CDR3: TGTGCCATCAGGCTAGCGGGGAGTGTGCAGGAGCAGTACTTC.

This clonotype was counted only a few times. The chain combines TRBV7-3 with TRBJ1-2; 7 bases match TRBD1. The junction had 6 bases not matched to a gene; V was cut back by 1 base and J by 4 bases. Germline lookup yields CDR1 SGHTA and CDR2 FQGTGA. This CDR3 has 15 amino acids. The CDR3 bases are TGTGCCAGCAGCTTAAGACCCGGACAGGCCTATGGCTACACCTTC. This sequence encodes CASSLRPGQAYGYTF. Full variable domain (rest looked up from reference TRBV7-3 and TRBJ1-2): GAGVSQTPSNKVTEKGKYVELRCDPISGHTALYWYRQSLGQGPEFLIYFQGTGAADDSGLPNDRFFAVRPEGSVSTLKIQRTERGDSAVYLCASSLRPGQAYGYTFGSGTRLTVV.

In this sample, this clonotype turned up a few times. V usage is TRBV7-2 and J usage is TRBJ2-3; D is possibly TRBD1 or TRBD2 (6 bases each). The CDR3 is 14 amino acids. Germline CDR1 is SGHTA and CDR2 is FQGNSA. Trimming took off 7 bases at V and 6 bases at J, with 17 bases between the two ends. CDR3 sequence (DNA): TGTGCCAGCATCCGGGGGCTAGCTTCCGATACGCAGTATTTT. It codes for CASIRGLASDTQYF. Full variable domain (outside the CDR3, taken from reference TRBV7-2 and TRBJ2-3): GAGVSQSPSNKVTEKGKDVELRCDPISGHTALYWYRQSLGQGLEFLIYFQGNSAPDKSGLPSDRFSAERTGGSVSTLTIQRTQQEDSAVYLCASIRGLASDTQYFGPGTRLTVL.

The V call is TRBV6-2 or TRBV6-3, the J call TRBJ1-5; the D is unclear. The CDR3 contains 15 residues. V was shortened by 0 bases and J by 7 bases, with 13 bases between the two germline ends. Germline V gene data show CDR1 as MNHEY and CDR2 as SVGEGT. The chain's CDR3 is CASSYSALGGQPQHF. The CDR3, as DNA: TGTGCCAGCAGTTACTCGGCTCTCGGAGGCCAGCCCCAGCATTTT.

In this sample, this clonotype turned up a few times. V and J are TRBV4-3 and TRBJ2-3, with 8 bases matching TRBD2. CDR3 length: 16 residues. CDR1 and CDR2 (germline): LGHNA, YSLEER. The J segment lost 4 bases and the V segment lost 0 bases, leaving 6 bases of the junction unmatched. The CDR3 region has the DNA TGCGCCAGCAGCCAAGATCGGGATAGCGGGGCAGATACGCAGTATTTT. Protein product: CASSQDRDSGADTQYF.

J is TRBJ2-2 and V is TRBV10-3, with D possibly matching TRBD2 (6 bases). With 4 bases removed from V and 3 bases from J, the gap between germline ends came to 12 bases. From germline, CDR1 is ENHRY and CDR2 SYGVKD. The CDR3 loop spans 15 amino acids. The CDR3 DNA is TGTGCCATCAGTGGCGGGGTAGTCGACACCGGGGAGCTGTTTTTT. It codes for CAISGGVVDTGELFF.

The chain uses TRBV7-9 and TRBJ1-2; maybe TRBD1 (5 bases). Per the germline V gene, CDR1 is SEHNR and CDR2 is FQNEAQ (reference sequence). The CDR3 length is 13 residues. Trimming pared 4 bases from V and 4 bases from J, leaving 10 bases between. The CDR3 bases are TGTGCCAGCAGCTATGACAGCGGCTATGGCTACACCTTC. This encodes CASSYDSGYGYTF.

This clonotype was seen a handful of times. This chain uses TRBV7-2 with TRBJ2-3, with D possibly matching TRBD2 (5 bases). V dropped 5 bases and J dropped 1 base, with 19 bases sitting between them. CDR3 size: 17 residues. Per germline, CDR1 SGHTA and CDR2 FQGNSA. DNA for the CDR3: TGTGCCAGCAGCCCCCGGTCAAGAGGGATGGGCACAGATACGCAGTATTTT. This codes for CASSPRSRGMGTDTQYF.

This clonotype was recorded at least ten times. This chain links TRBV10-3 with TRBJ1-4; possible D gene TRBD1, 6 bases. Germline V lookup: CDR1 ENHRY, CDR2 SYGVKD. This CDR3 has 14 residues. The V end lost 6 bases, the J end lost 5 bases, and 13 bases lay between the germline ends. CDR3 in amino acids: CAIRSQQGNEKLFF. The CDR3 DNA reads TGTGCCATCAGGAGCCAACAGGGCAATGAAAAACTGTTTTTT.

This clonotype occurred many times. The chain links TRBV5-1 to TRBJ1-6; D possibly corresponds to TRBD1 (6 bases). CDR3 length: 15 amino acids. Trimming shortened V by 4 bases and J by 10 bases, and 18 bases separated the two germline ends. Germline-derived CDR1 and CDR2 are SGHRS and YFSETQ. The CDR3: CASSLRTAGESPLHF. The CDR3 region has the DNA TGCGCCAGCAGCCTCCGGACAGCCGGCGAGTCACCCCTCCACTTT.

This rearrangement joins TRBV14 to TRBJ1-5; 7 bases agree with TRBD1. V shed 4 bases, J shed 1 base, and the junction held 4 bases outside the gene matches. The CDR3 is made up of 15 amino acids. Germline CDR1 and CDR2: SGHDN and FVKESK. The chain's CDR3 is CASSPWGQSNQPQHF. CDR3 in DNA: TGTGCCAGCAGCCCTTGGGGACAGAGCAATCAGCCCCAGCATTTT.